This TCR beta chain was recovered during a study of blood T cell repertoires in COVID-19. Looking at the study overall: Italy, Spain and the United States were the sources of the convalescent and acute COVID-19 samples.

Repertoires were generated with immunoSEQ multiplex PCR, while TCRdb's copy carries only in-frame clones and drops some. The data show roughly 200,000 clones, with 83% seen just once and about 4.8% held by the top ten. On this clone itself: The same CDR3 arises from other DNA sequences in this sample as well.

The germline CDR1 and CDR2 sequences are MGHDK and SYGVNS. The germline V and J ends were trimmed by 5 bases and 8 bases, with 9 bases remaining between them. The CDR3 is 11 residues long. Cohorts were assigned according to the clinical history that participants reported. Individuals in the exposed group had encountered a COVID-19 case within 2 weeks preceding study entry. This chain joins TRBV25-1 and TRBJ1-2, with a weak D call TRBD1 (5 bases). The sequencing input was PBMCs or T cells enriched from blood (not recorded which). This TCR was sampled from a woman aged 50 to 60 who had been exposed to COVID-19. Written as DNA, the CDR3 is TGTGCCAGCAGTTCTGGGGCCGGCTACACCTTC. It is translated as CASSSGAGYTF.